The 9 T cell receptor beta chains below were found in one sample sequenced in a study of Ad26.COV2.S vaccination and SARS-CoV-2 variants. TCRdb's table, derived via immunoSEQ multiplex PCR, lists solely in-frame clones and lacks some. The data show 500,000 or so clones, 89% seen once. Stated treatment: around 19 received Ad26.COV2.S at low or high dose, single or two shots; roughly five received placebo; per-sample allocation not given. Day 63 following the first vaccine or placebo injection was when the samples were taken. This sample comprised peripheral blood, obtained in a trial of Ad26.COV2.S vaccine versus placebo. The receptors stem from a person between 18 and 60 years old who received the Ad26.COV2.S COVID-19 vaccine or a placebo.

The chain carries TRBV6-5 and TRBJ2-7; perhaps TRBD2 as D (6 bases). Germline CDR1 is MNHEY and CDR2 is SVGAGI. Trimming stripped 7 bases from V and 2 bases from J, with 12 bases between. The CDR3 is made up of 13 amino acids. In nucleotides, the CDR3 is TGTGCCAGCACCCTGGGGGGTCCCTACGAGCAGTACTTC. Its protein product is CASTLGGPYEQYF.

The CDR3 DNA reads TGTGCCAGCAGCACCGCAGGGGTCTACGAGCAGTACTTC. Translation gives CASSTAGVYEQYF. The V and J genes are TRBV7-8 and TRBJ2-7, with a possible D match to TRBD1 (6 bases). The CDR3 length is 13 residues. Germline V gives CDR1 SGHVS, CDR2 FQNEAQ. Trimming took off 5 bases at V and 3 bases at J, with 11 bases between the two ends.

This clone was picked up one time. The V and J genes are TRBV3-1 (or the pseudogene TRBV3-2) and TRBJ1-5; D gene ambiguous. Germline CDR1 and CDR2: LGHDT and YNNKEL (reference sequence). The CDR3 spans 14 residues. V lost 3 bases and J 6 bases, leaving 12 bases between the germline ends. The DNA for the CDR3 is TGTGCCAGCAGCCAGACCCTAGGAGGTCAGCCCCAGCATTTT. It codes for CASSQTLGGQPQHF.

Here the CDR3 DNA reads TGCGCCAGCAGCGGGGCAGGGAGGAGGCAAGAGACCCAGTACTTC. As protein: CASSGAGRRQETQYF. The chain is built from TRBV5-1 and TRBJ2-5, with D possibly being TRBD2 (6 bases). With 4 bases removed from V and 2 bases from J, the gap between germline ends came to 15 bases. The germline V gene has CDR1 SGHRS and CDR2 YFSETQ. CDR3 length: 15 residues.

This chain connects TRBV19 to TRBJ2-1, with D perhaps matching TRBD2 (6 bases). From germline, CDR1 is LNHDA and CDR2 SQIVND (reference sequence). The germline V and J ends were trimmed by 5 bases and 3 bases, with 8 bases remaining between them. There are 13 residues in the CDR3. CDR3 sequence (DNA): TGTGCCAGTAGTCGGGACTTCTACAATGAGCAGTTCTTC. Residues: CASSRDFYNEQFF.

As regards this clone: A single base separates this from a much larger clone, so it may be a read error. This specimen includes other DNA sequences encoding the same CDR3. The chain employs TRBV6-5 and TRBJ2-5; 10 bases line up with TRBD2. The germline gives CDR1 MNHEY, CDR2 SVGAGI. V dropped 4 bases and J dropped 1; count of bases not matched to a gene: 0. This CDR3 has 14 residues. The CDR3 bases are TGTGCCAGCAGTTGGACTAGCGGCCAAGAGACCCAGTACTTC. Translating gives CASSWTSGQETQYF.

The V call is TRBV20-1, the J call TRBJ2-7, with D possibly TRBD2 on 5 matching bases. The CDR3 is 11 amino acids. The V gene's germline CDR1 is DFQATT and CDR2 SNEGSKA (reference sequence). With 5 bases removed from V and 3 bases from J, the gap between germline ends came to 8 bases. CDR3 in amino acids: CSALEDYEQYF. In DNA form, the CDR3 reads TGCAGTGCTTTGGAGGACTACGAGCAGTACTTC.

The chain couples TRBV4-2 to TRBJ1-5; 9 bases are a match to TRBD1. V shed 4 bases and J 6 bases; nucleotides not matched to a gene: 13. CDR1 is LGHNA, CDR2 YNFKEQ, per germline. This CDR3 spans 17 amino acids. The CDR3 DNA follows: TGTGCCAGCAGCCGGATTGCCGGGACAGGGACAGGTCAGCCCCAGCATTTT. Translating gives CASSRIAGTGTGQPQHF.

This chain uses TRBV15 with TRBJ2-6; D possibly corresponds to TRBD2 (5 bases). This CDR3 is built from 15 residues. Germline V CDR1 and CDR2: LNHNV, YYDKDF (reference sequence). V dropped 0 bases and J dropped 4 bases, with 7 bases sitting between them. This CDR3 reads CATSRELAGANVLTF. CDR3 in DNA: TGTGCCACCAGCAGAGAGCTAGCCGGGGCCAACGTCCTGACTTTC.